Listed below are T cell receptor beta chains from one sample, sequenced in a study of cytomegalovirus exposure and HLA in healthy donors. Using immunoSEQ multiplex PCR, the repertoire was profiled, and TCRdb retains in-frame clones only, with some absent. The data show about 180,000 clones, with roughly 82% seen just once and 1.5% held by the top ten. Sequenced: PBMCs. The receptors shown here come from a man aged 35 to 55 in good health and CMV-seronegative. The CDR3 runs from the conserved cysteine through the conserved F or W. A D gene is named only where the DNA matches it firmly. Only part of the rows carry a size: once, few, many, or a class if the clone is expanded.

>TRBJ1-1|NA|TRBV11-3|NA
TGTGCCAGCAGCGCGGACACCCCTGAAGCTTTCTTT
CASSADTPEAFF
>TRBJ2-7|TRBD2|TRBV19|NA
TGTGCCAGTAGTATCGGACTAGCGACCGAGCAGTACTTC
CASSIGLATEQYF
>TRBJ2-7|TRBD1|TRBV28|NA
TGTGCCAGCTGGGACAGAGACTACGAGCAGTACTTC
CASWDRDYEQYF
>TRBJ2-3|NA|TRBV12-5|NA
TGTGCTAGTGGTTTGGGACAAGATACGCAGTATTTT
CASGLGQDTQYF
>TRBJ2-2|NA|TRBV9|NA
TGTGCCAGCAGCGTTAATCTCCATCAGGGCACCGGGGAGCTGTTTTTT
CASSVNLHQGTGELFF
>TRBJ1-2|NA|TRBV7-2|NA
TGTGCCAGCAGCTTAAACAGGGAGGGCTATGGCTACACCTTC
CASSLNREGYGYTF
>TRBJ1-6|TRBD1|TRBV9|NA
TGTGCCAGCAGCCTGGGACAGGGGGATTCACCCCTCCACTTT
CASSLGQGDSPLHF
>TRBJ2-5|TRBD2|TRBV9|NA
TGTGCCAGCAGCGTAGTGGGGGAGGGAGAGACCCAGTACTTC
CASSVVGEGETQYF
>TRBJ2-3|NA|TRBV27|NA
TGTGCCAGCAGTTTATCCAGGGGCCGGCCAGATACGCAGTATTTT
CASSLSRGRPDTQYF
>TRBJ2-1|TRBD1|TRBV5-4|NA
TGTGCCAGCAGCCCCCGAGTGGGGACAGGGTTGGGGAATGAGCAGTTCTTC
CASSPRVGTGLGNEQFF
>TRBJ2-1|NA|TRBV29-1|NA
TGCAGCGTTGTTGCATTGCGGAATGAGCAGTTCTTC
CSVVALRNEQFF
>TRBJ2-7|TRBD2|TRBV2|NA
TGTGCCACCTTGATCCCTAGCGGGGGGGCGAGTGAGCAGTACTTC
CATLIPSGGASEQYF
>TRBJ2-3|NA|TRBV7-9|NA
TGTGCCAGCAGCCAGATCACTAGTACGCTCAGCTCAGATACGCAGTATTTT
CASSQITSTLSSDTQYF
>TRBJ2-2|TRBD2|TRBV7-3|NA
TGTGCCAGCAGCTCCCGACTAGCGGGAGGTTCGAACACCGGGGAGCTGTTTTTT
CASSSRLAGGSNTGELFF
>TRBJ2-3|NA|TRBV27|NA
TGTGCCAGCAGTTTTTATTCCACAGATACGCAGTATTTT
CASSFYSTDTQYF
>TRBJ2-7|TRBD1|TRBV6-1|once
TGTGCCAGCGGCCGACGACAGGGGGGGGGCGAGCAGTACTTC
CASGRRQGGGEQYF
>TRBJ2-1|TRBD2|TRBV6-5|NA
TGTGCCAGCACCATAATCGGGGGGGGGATTCTGGAGCAGTTCTTC
CASTIIGGGILEQFF
>TRBJ1-5|TRBD1|TRBV7-8|NA
TGTGCCAGCAGCCACAGGGGGAGGGCGGGGCAGCCCCAGCATTTT
CASSHRGRAGQPQHF
>TRBJ2-1|NA|TRBV4-3|NA
TGCGCCAGCAGCAATCTACCGGGACCGGGGGGCCACAATGAGCAGTTCTTC
CASSNLPGPGGHNEQFF
>TRBJ2-5|TRBD1|TRBV5-6|NA
TGTGCCAGCAGAATCAGGGGGTTTGTACAAGAGACCCAGTACTTC
CASRIRGFVQETQYF
>TRBJ2-3|NA|TRBV2|NA
TGTGCCAGCAGTGGGAGAGATACGCAGTATTTT
CASSGRDTQYF
>TRBJ1-6|NA|TRBV7-3|NA
TGTGCCAGCAGCTTAATCTCGGACAACTACTTGGGCCCAAATTCACCCCTCCACTTT
CASSLISDNYLGPNSPLHF
>TRBJ2-1|TRBD2|TRBV4-3|NA
TGCGCCAGCAGCCAAGGGACTAGGGATAGGCAGTTCTTC
CASSQGTRDRQFF
>TRBJ1-2|NA|TRBV29-1|NA
TGCAGCGGGGGTGACAGAGAGACCTATGGCTACACCTTC
CSGGDRETYGYTF
>TRBJ2-7|NA|TRBV10-3|NA
TGTGCCATCAGTGAAGCGGGGAGGGGGGAGCAGTACTTC
CAISEAGRGEQYF
>TRBJ2-5|NA|TRBV2|NA
TGTGCCAGCTCCTACTCCCCAGAGACCCAGTACTTC
CASSYSPETQYF
>TRBJ2-1|TRBD1|TRBV7-2|NA
TGTGCCAGCAGCGTTGGACAGGGTTATAGGAATGAGCAGTTCTTC
CASSVGQGYRNEQFF
>TRBJ1-1|NA|TRBV19|NA
TGTGCCAGTAGTATAGGAACGGGGGCTGAAGCTTTCTTT
CASSIGTGAEAFF
>TRBJ2-2|TRBD1|TRBV7-8|NA
TGTGCCAGCAGCTCAACAGGGGGAACCGGGGAGCTGTTTTTT
CASSSTGGTGELFF
>TRBJ1-5|NA|TRBV19|NA
TGTGCCAGTAGCGCCTACAGGGATGGCAATCAGCCCCAGCATTTT
CASSAYRDGNQPQHF
>TRBJ2-7|NA|TRBV7-3|once
TGTGCCAGCAGCTGGGGCGCAGGCTACGAGCAGTACTTC
CASSWGAGYEQYF
>TRBJ1-1|TRBD1|TRBV7-9|NA
TGTGCCAGCAGCTCTGGGCGAGGGGGCCCCATGAACACTGAAGCTTTCTTT
CASSSGRGGPMNTEAFF
>TRBJ2-7|NA|TRBV9|NA
TGTGCCAGCAGCGTAGCAGCGGGCAGGGTCATCGAGGAGCAGTACTTC
CASSVAAGRVIEEQYF
>TRBJ1-3|TRBD1|TRBV4-1|NA
TGCGCCAGCAGCCAAGAACCGACAGGGTGGAACACCATATATTTT
CASSQEPTGWNTIYF
>TRBJ2-1|NA|TRBV7-3|NA
TGTGCCAGCAGCTTAACGTTTGTACGGGACAATGAGCAGTTCTTC
CASSLTFVRDNEQFF
>TRBJ2-7|NA|TRBV2|NA
TGTGCCAGCAGCTACTCGGGAGCCACGAACGAGCAGTACTTC
CASSYSGATNEQYF
>TRBJ2-3|TRBD1|TRBV19|NA
TGTGCCAGTAGACGACAGGGGGATCGCACAGATACGCAGTATTTT
CASRRQGDRTDTQYF
>TRBJ2-7|TRBD1|TRBV9|NA
TGTGCCAGCAGCGAGGGACAGGGAGTCTACGAGCAGTACTTC
CASSEGQGVYEQYF
>TRBJ2-7|TRBD2|TRBV5-6|few
TGTGCCAGCAGGACTAGCGGGGGAGTTTACGAGCAGTACTTC
CASRTSGGVYEQYF
>TRBJ2-1|TRBD2|TRBV9|NA
TGTGCCAGCAGCTCCAGCCGAAAGCGGGGGGGCCTTGGCAATGAGCAGTTCTTC
CASSSSRKRGGLGNEQFF
>TRBJ2-3|NA|TRBV5-1|NA
TGCGCCAGCACGCGGGACCAGCAGGCAGATACGCAGTATTTT
CASTRDQQADTQYF
>TRBJ2-5|NA|TRBV5-1|NA
TGCGCCAGCCGTTCAGGGGTTCTCGAGACCCAGTACTTC
CASRSGVLETQYF
>TRBJ1-1|NA|TRBV6-5|NA
TGTGCCAGCGACCGACGGGATGAAGCTTTCTTT
CASDRRDEAFF
>TRBJ1-5|TRBD1|TRBV7-2|NA
TGTGCCAGCAGCGACCGGGACAGGGGAAATAGCAATCAGCCCCAGCATTTT
CASSDRDRGNSNQPQHF
>TRBJ2-7|TRBD2|TRBV5-1|NA
TGCGCCAGCAGCTGGGGGGGGGATAGAGACGAGCAGTACTTC
CASSWGGDRDEQYF
>TRBJ1-2|TRBD1|TRBV4-3|NA
TGCGCCAGCAGCCAAGCGGGACAGGGGGAACGAGGCTACACCTTC
CASSQAGQGERGYTF
>TRBJ1-3|TRBD1|TRBV28|NA
TGTGCCAGCAGTTTAAATCGCCGGGCAGGGGGTAGAGGAAACACCATATATTTT
CASSLNRRAGGRGNTIYF